Included here is one TCR beta chain sequence, with context. The CDR3 totals 15 residues. Germline CDR1 and CDR2: LNHDA and SQIVND (reference sequence). J was trimmed by 4 bases and V by 6 bases; bases with no gene match: 11. The sample originates from a study of cytomegalovirus exposure and HLA in healthy donors. The protocol was immunoSEQ multiplex PCR, while the TCRdb copy is restricted to in-frame clones and leaves out a portion. The table includes some 290,000 clones, approximately 88% detected once. The TCR was taken from a man in his thirties or forties in good health and CMV-seronegative. J is TRBJ1-2 and V is TRBV19, with 7 bases identical to TRBD1. The sequenced sample consisted of PBMCs. The CDR3 nucleotides read TGTGCCAGTAGCACAGGACAGGCAAATGGCTATGGCTACACCTTC. This gives the protein CASSTGQANGYGYTF.